This T cell receptor (beta chain) was profiled in a study of blood T cell repertoires in COVID-19. Overall study context: Donors in the United States, Italy and Spain gave samples during acute or convalescent COVID-19. T cells, B-cell-depleted T cells, or PBMCs supplied cDNA or gDNA.

The germline V gene has CDR1 LNHNV and CDR2 YYDKDF (reference sequence). This CDR3 region has 13 residues. V was trimmed by 5 bases and J by 3 bases, leaving 9 bases between them. Cohorts were determined from participant-reported clinical history. Here immunoSEQ multiplex PCR was the method, and the copy in TCRdb shows in-frame clones only, minus some. Counted here are 180,000 or so clones, around 88% occurring once; the ten biggest clones make up 3.6%. V gene TRBV15 combines with J gene TRBJ2-3, with D tentatively TRBD1 (5 bases). This TCR was sampled from a woman between 45 and 60 years old in a cohort exposed to, infected with or recovered from COVID-19 (not recorded which). The specimen was PBMCs or T cells enriched from blood (not recorded which). CDR3 nucleotide sequence: TGTGCCACCAGCTTACAGGTTACAGATACGCAGTATTTT. It yields the protein CATSLQVTDTQYF.